The rows below give T cell receptor beta chains drawn from one sample of a study of early T cells in non-severe SARS-CoV-2 infection. TCRdb redid the calling of the 5' RACE reads with MiXCR, one entry per CDR3 protein. The sample shows some 120,000 distinct CDR3 sequences, more than 12% of them seen only once. The sample consisted of whole blood. All receptors derive from an adult who was a healthcare worker with PCR-confirmed SARS-CoV-2 infection or an uninfected control (not recorded which). The conserved cysteine and the conserved F or W are not part of the CDR3 here. Rows give clone size only sometimes, using once, few, many, or a class for an expanded clone.

size: many; J: TRBJ2-3; V: TRBV11-2; CDR3: ASSLGTSGVGTQY
size: many; J: TRBJ1-4; V: TRBV9; CDR3: ASSVGQGNEKLF
size: many; J: TRBJ2-7; V: TRBV19; CDR3: ASSIGARRY
size: many; J: TRBJ2-3; V: TRBV7-9; CDR3: ASSLMAGVFDTQY
size: many; J: TRBJ1-6; V: TRBV7-6; CDR3: ASSPGQGTSPLH
size: many; J: TRBJ2-1; V: TRBV3-1; CDR3: ASTGPQGGEQF
size: once; J: TRBJ1-5; V: TRBV12-3/TRBV12-4; CDR3: ASSFGAGNQPQH
size: many; J: TRBJ1-5; V: TRBV28; CDR3: ASSWERTGRQPQH
size: few; J: TRBJ2-5; V: TRBV6-1; CDR3: ASKTGGAGETQY
size: NA; J: TRBJ2-1; V: TRBV9; CDR3: ASSVDVLVGEQF
size: few; J: TRBJ1-2; V: TRBV6-1; CDR3: ASRPGLKGYT
size: few; J: TRBJ2-3; V: TRBV11-2; CDR3: ASSPPPSGGDTDTQY
size: few; J: TRBJ2-5; V: TRBV6-2/TRBV6-3; CDR3: ASRQPLYFETQY
size: NA; J: TRBJ1-4; V: TRBV12-3/TRBV12-4; CDR3: ASGPQIATNEKLF
size: NA; J: TRBJ2-1; V: TRBV5-1; CDR3: ASSQMFRGNNEQF
size: many; J: TRBJ1-5; V: TRBV12-3/TRBV12-4; CDR3: ASSERGYSNQPQH